This T cell receptor (beta chain) was retrieved from a study of naive and memory T cell subsets. Germline V CDR1 and CDR2: SGDLS, YYNGEE. Trimming shortened V by 0 bases and J by 0 bases, and 10 bases separated the two germline ends. The CDR3 runs 16 residues. Two oligonucleotides, mixed equimolar, formed the beta constant-region primer covering TRBC1 and TRBC2. Nested alpha and beta constant-region primers with the SP2 primer drove four PCR rounds on ligated cDNA. The cDNA 3' end received a ligated single-stranded oligonucleotide carrying the SP2 primer and a 12-nucleotide UMI. Using its own MiXCR run on the UMI-ligation and nested PCR reads, TCRdb lists one record per CDR3 protein. This sample has over 65,000 distinct CDR3 sequences, with approximately 9.2% found just once.

This receptor was identified in a human donor in good health. The chain couples TRBV9 to TRBJ2-1; no clear D gene. The sequenced sample consisted of naive CD8+ T cells from blood. CDR3 protein: CASSVDRVYSYNEQFF. For the CDR3, the DNA is TGTGCCAGCAGCGTAGATAGGGTATACTCCTACAATGAGCAGTTCTTC.